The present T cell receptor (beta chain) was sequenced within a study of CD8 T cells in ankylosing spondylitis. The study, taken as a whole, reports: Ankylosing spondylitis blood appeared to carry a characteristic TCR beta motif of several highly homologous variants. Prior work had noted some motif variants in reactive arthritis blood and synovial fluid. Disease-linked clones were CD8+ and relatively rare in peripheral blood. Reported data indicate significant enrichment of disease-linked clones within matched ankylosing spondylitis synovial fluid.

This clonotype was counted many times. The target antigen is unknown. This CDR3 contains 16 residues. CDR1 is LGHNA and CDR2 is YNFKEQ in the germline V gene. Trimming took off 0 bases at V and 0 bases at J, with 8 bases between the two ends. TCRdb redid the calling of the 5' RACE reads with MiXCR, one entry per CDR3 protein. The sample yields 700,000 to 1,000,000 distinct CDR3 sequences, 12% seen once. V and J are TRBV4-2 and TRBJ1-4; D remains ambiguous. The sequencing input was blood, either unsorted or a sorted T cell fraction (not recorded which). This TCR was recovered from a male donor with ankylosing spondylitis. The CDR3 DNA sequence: TGTGCCAGCAGCCAAGAATACCTGACAACTAATGAAAAACTGTTTTTT. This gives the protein CASSQEYLTTNEKLFF.